The next 18 T cell receptor beta chains were all read from a single sample in a study of metastatic and nonmetastatic thyroid tumors. TCRdb re-called the PCR reads through MiXCR. The profile shows 40,000 or so clones, roughly 25% of them singletons. Nobody among the patients had been given any treatment before thyroid surgery. Material for sequencing was blood. The receptors come from a female donor with papillary thyroid cancer or a benign thyroid nodule (not recorded which). Some clones in this sample may be carry-over from other donors' samples.

The genes are TRBV20-1 and TRBJ1-2, with D hard to call. The CDR3 totals 13 residues. Germline V gene data show CDR1 as DFQATT and CDR2 as SNEGSKA (reference sequence). With 0 bases removed from V and 6 bases from J, the gap between germline ends came to 11 bases. This chain's CDR3 is CSARDVLRDGYTF. The CDR3 nucleotides read TGCAGTGCTAGAGATGTCCTGCGAGATGGCTACACCTTC.

This clone is classed as medium-sized. The rearrangement links TRBV28 to TRBJ1-1; D remains unclear. Germline CDR1 reads MDHEN; CDR2 reads SYDVKM. Trimming pared 6 bases from V and 4 bases from J, leaving 21 bases between. CDR3 size: 16 residues. As DNA, the CDR3 is TGTGCCAGCAGCCCAGAACGTGGGAGTTACACCACTGAAGCTTTCTTT. This sequence encodes CASSPERGSYTTEAFF.

The chain joins TRBV28 to TRBJ2-7; D not resolved. This CDR3 is built from 15 residues. Trimming removed 1 base from V and 0 bases from J, with 10 bases in between. Germline V gene data show CDR1 as MDHEN and CDR2 as SYDVKM. The CDR3 DNA reads as TGTGCCAGCAGTTTATTGGTCGGACCCTCCTACGAGCAGTACTTC. Translated: CASSLLVGPSYEQYF.

The table lists this clone with a few counts. J is TRBJ2-3 and V is TRBV11-2, with D possibly matching TRBD2 (5 bases). V was clipped by 2 bases and J by 2 bases, with 14 bases between them. Germline CDR1 and CDR2: SGHAT and FQNNGV. This CDR3 is 16 amino acids long. The DNA of the CDR3 is TGTGCCAGCAGCTTAAGTTTGCGGGTCTACACAGATACGCAGTATTTT. It encodes CASSLSLRVYTDTQYF.

The V gene is TRBV24-1, the J gene TRBJ2-2; 13 positions agree with TRBD2. The junction had 6 bases not matched to a gene; V was cut back by 5 bases and J by 1 base. Germline CDR1 is KGHDR and CDR2 is SFDVKD. This CDR3 comprises 18 residues. Here the CDR3 reads CATSGRTSGSRNTGELFF. The DNA for the CDR3 is TGTGCCACCAGTGGTCGGACTAGCGGGAGTAGGAACACCGGGGAGCTGTTTTTT.

The J gene is TRBJ1-3, the V gene TRBV2, with TRBD1 identical over 9 bases. CDR3 size: 15 residues. Germline V gives CDR1 SNHLY, CDR2 FYNNEI. With V trimmed by 4 bases and J by 0 bases, 1 base remained unmatched. CDR3 amino acids: CASSVGQGSGNTIYF. CDR3 DNA: TGTGCCAGCAGTGTGGGACAGGGCTCTGGAAACACCATATATTTT.

This clone came up many times. The chain combines TRBV10-1 with TRBJ2-5; D gene uncertain. Deletions cut 4 bases from V and 5 bases from J, with 11 bases between. Per the germline V gene, CDR1 is WNHNN and CDR2 is SYGVQD (reference sequence). There are 13 residues in the CDR3. The CDR3 DNA follows: TGCGCCAGCAGTGGAGGCAATTGGGAGACCCAGTACTTC. Its translation is CASSGGNWETQYF.

This clone has ten or more counts. The rearrangement joins TRBV6-1 to TRBJ2-1; tentative D call: TRBD1 (5 bases). Germline V gene data show CDR1 as MNHNS and CDR2 as SASEGT. V lost 2 bases and J 4 bases, leaving 12 bases between the germline ends. CDR3 length equals 15 residues. The DNA for the CDR3 is TGTGCCAGCAGTGAACTAAGGGGAATTTACAATGAGCAGTTCTTC. Its protein is CASSELRGIYNEQFF.

CDR3: CASSLIQGFTGELFF. The DNA of the CDR3 is TGCGCCAGCAGCTTGATTCAGGGTTTCACCGGGGAGCTGTTTTTT. The rearrangement uses TRBV5-1 and TRBJ2-2; D possibly corresponds to TRBD1 (5 bases). The CDR3 is made up of 15 amino acids. The germline V gene has CDR1 SGHRS and CDR2 YFSETQ. Between the trimmed V and J ends, which lost 1 base and 4 bases, there was a span of 11 bases.

Details on this clone: A read error may account for a junction end that differs from germline. The chain combines TRBV6-2 or TRBV6-3 with TRBJ2-3; 12 bases map to TRBD2. The CDR3 totals 18 residues. Per germline, CDR1 MNHEY and CDR2 SVGEGT. The CDR3 loop is CASRPGLAGSPSTDTHYF. CDR3 bases: TGTGCCAGCAGACCAGGACTAGCGGGGTCTCCTAGCACAGACACGCATTATTTT.

V gene TRBV11-2 combines with J gene TRBJ1-4, with 7 bases fitting TRBD1. V shed 6 bases, J shed 6 bases, and the junction held 7 bases outside the gene matches. CDR1 is SGHAT, CDR2 FQNNGV, per germline. The CDR3 has 14 residues. The CDR3: CASSSSGTDEKLFF. The CDR3 DNA is TGTGCCAGCAGTTCCTCAGGGACAGATGAAAAACTGTTTTTT.

In its sample, this clone was seen a few times. V usage is TRBV7-2 and J usage is TRBJ2-7, with D maybe TRBD2 (5 bases). From germline, CDR1 is SGHTA and CDR2 FQGNSA. The CDR3 sequence is 15 residues long. The germline V and J ends were trimmed by 1 base and 0 bases, with 10 bases remaining between them. The CDR3 region is CASSLGLGSSYEQYF. The CDR3 DNA reads as TGTGCCAGCAGCTTAGGACTGGGGAGCTCCTACGAGCAGTACTTC.

The table lists this clone with many counts. V usage is TRBV5-8 and J usage is TRBJ1-1; no reliable D call. Trimming removed 6 bases at V and 10 bases at J, with 19 bases between. The germline gives CDR1 SGHTS, CDR2 YDEGEE. The CDR3 is made up of 13 amino acids. CDR3: CASTITGRVGAFF. CDR3 bases: TGTGCCAGCACCATAACGGGGAGGGTCGGAGCTTTCTTT.

This clone showed up just once. This sequence joins TRBV30 and TRBJ1-2; 11 nucleotides line up with TRBD1. Germline V gene data show CDR1 as GTSNPN and CDR2 as SVGIG (reference sequence). J was trimmed by 4 bases and V by 5 bases; bases with no gene match: 3. This CDR3 region has 13 residues. The CDR3 is CAWEGQGVYGYTF. CDR3 sequence (DNA): TGTGCCTGGGAGGGACAGGGGGTCTATGGCTACACCTTC.

In its sample, this clone is medium-sized. This chain connects TRBV19 to TRBJ2-7, with TRBD1 identical over 9 bases. Trimming took 3 bases from V and 1 from J; bases not matched to a gene: 1. Germline lookup yields CDR1 LNHDA and CDR2 SQIVND (reference sequence). The CDR3 has 14 amino acids. In DNA form, the CDR3 reads TGTGCCAGTAGTATTGGGACAGGGTCCTACGAGCAGTACTTC. As protein: CASSIGTGSYEQYF.

With regard to this clone: Just one base apart from a much larger clone, this may be a read error. The genes are TRBV19 and TRBJ1-1; D may be TRBD1 (6 bases). The CDR3 length is 15 residues. CDR1 and CDR2 (germline): LNHDA, SQIVND (reference sequence). The CDR3 DNA reads TGTGACAGTAGTCCTCGGCTGGACAGAAACACTGAAGCTTTCTTT. Protein product: CDSSPRLDRNTEAFF.

This clone was counted ten times or more. The chain joins TRBV28 to TRBJ2-1, with D possibly TRBD2 on 5 matching bases. The CDR3 sequence is 12 residues long. V lost 2 bases and J 9 bases, leaving 8 bases between the germline ends. The V gene's germline CDR1 is MDHEN and CDR2 SYDVKM. The CDR3 nucleotides are TGTGCCAGCAGTTTAAAAGGACTTGAGCAGTTCTTC. Amino acid sequence: CASSLKGLEQFF.

In its sample, this clone was seen many times. The chain combines TRBV9 with TRBJ2-3, with unresolved D. V was clipped by 4 bases and J by 6 bases, with 12 bases between them. Germline-derived CDR1 and CDR2 are SGDLS and YYNGEE. This CDR3 has 13 residues. CDR3 nucleotides: TGTGCCAGCAGCCCCCGGATTAGCGATACGCAGTATTTT. It codes for CASSPRISDTQYF. Full variable domain (missing parts from reference TRBV9 and TRBJ2-3): DSGVTQTPKHLITATGQRVTLRCSPRSGDLSVYWYQQSLDQGLQFLIQYYNGEERAKGNILERFSAQQFPDLHSELNLSSLELGDSALYFCASSPRISDTQYFGPGTRLTVL.